This TCR beta chain was profiled in a study of STAT5B mutations in CD4+ large granular lymphocyte leukemia. The method was immunoSEQ multiplex PCR; TCRdb's version includes in-frame clones alone and lacks a portion of them. The data hold 45,000 to 50,000 clones, with roughly four fifths observed a single time. The receptor was isolated from a human donor in good health. Sequencing used CD4+ T cells from blood buffy coats.

The CDR3 nucleotides are TGCAGCGTTGCTCATTCAGTGAACACTGAAGCTTTCTTT. This gives the protein CSVAHSVNTEAFF. The chain uses TRBV29-1 and TRBJ1-1; D not resolved. CDR3 length equals 13 residues. Looked up from germline, CDR1 is SQVTM and CDR2 is ANQGSEA. With 4 bases removed from V and 0 bases from J, the gap between germline ends came to 9 bases.